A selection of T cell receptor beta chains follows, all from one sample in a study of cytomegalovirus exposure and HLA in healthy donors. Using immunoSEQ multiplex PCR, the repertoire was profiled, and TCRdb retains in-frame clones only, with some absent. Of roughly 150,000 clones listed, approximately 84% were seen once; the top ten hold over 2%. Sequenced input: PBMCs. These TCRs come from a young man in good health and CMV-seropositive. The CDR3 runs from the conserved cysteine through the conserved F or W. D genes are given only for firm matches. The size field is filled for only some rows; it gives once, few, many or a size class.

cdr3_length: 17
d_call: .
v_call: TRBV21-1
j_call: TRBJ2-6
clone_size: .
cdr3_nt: TGTGCCAGCACTCCGACAGGGGGTATGCCTGGGGCCAACGTCCTGACTTTC
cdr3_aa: CASTPTGGMPGANVLTF

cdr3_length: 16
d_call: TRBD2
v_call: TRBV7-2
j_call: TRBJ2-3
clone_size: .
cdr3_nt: TGTGCCAGCAGCTCGGGACTAGCGGGCGGGACAGATACGCAGTATTTT
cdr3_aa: CASSSGLAGGTDTQYF

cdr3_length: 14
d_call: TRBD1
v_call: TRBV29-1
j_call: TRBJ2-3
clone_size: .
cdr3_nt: TGCAGCGTTGCGACAGGGGCGGTAGGAGATACGCAGTATTTT
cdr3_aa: CSVATGAVGDTQYF

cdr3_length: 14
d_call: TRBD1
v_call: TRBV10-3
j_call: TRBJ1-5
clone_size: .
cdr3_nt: TGTGCCATCAGTCCCGGACAGGATCTTCGAGCCCAGCATTTT
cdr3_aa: CAISPGQDLRAQHF

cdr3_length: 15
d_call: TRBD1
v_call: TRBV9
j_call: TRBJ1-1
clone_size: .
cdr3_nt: TGTGCCAGCAGCGCTTACAGGGGGAAGAACACTGAAGCTTTCTTT
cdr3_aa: CASSAYRGKNTEAFF

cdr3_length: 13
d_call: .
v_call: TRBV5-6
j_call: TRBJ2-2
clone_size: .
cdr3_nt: TGTGCCAGCAGCTTAAGCTGGTCGGGGGAGCTGTTTTTT
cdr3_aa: CASSLSWSGELFF

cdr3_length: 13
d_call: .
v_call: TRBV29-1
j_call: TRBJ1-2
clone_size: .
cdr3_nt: TGCAGCGTTCGGACAGCAATGAACTATGGCTACACCTTC
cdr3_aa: CSVRTAMNYGYTF

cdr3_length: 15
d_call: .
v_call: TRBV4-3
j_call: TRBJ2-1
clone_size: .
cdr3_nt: TGCGCCAGCAGCCATGAAACGACTATCTACAATGAGCAGTTCTTC
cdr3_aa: CASSHETTIYNEQFF

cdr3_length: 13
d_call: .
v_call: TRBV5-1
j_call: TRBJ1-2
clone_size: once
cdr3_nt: TGCGCCAGCAGCTTGGCATCTAACTATGGCTACACCTTC
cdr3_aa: CASSLASNYGYTF

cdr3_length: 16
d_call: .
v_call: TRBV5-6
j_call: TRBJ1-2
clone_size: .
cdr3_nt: TGTGCCAGCAGCTTGATGTTGAAGAGGGAGGTAGATGGCTACACCTTC
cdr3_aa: CASSLMLKREVDGYTF

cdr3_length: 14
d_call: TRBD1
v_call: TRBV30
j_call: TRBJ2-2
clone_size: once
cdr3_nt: TGTGCCTGGAGTTCTGACAGGGAACCCGGGGAGCTGTTTTTT
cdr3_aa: CAWSSDREPGELFF

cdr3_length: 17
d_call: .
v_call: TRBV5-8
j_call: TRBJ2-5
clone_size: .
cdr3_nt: TGTGCCAGCAGCCCCCCGGCTAGCGCCTGGTGGGGAGAGACCCAGTACTTC
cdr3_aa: CASSPPASAWWGETQYF

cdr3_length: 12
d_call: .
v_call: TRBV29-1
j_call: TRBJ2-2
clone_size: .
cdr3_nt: TGCAGCGTTGGAGGAGCTACCGGGGAGCTGTTTTTT
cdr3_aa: CSVGGATGELFF

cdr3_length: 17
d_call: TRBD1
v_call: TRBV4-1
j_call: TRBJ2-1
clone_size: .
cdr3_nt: TGCGCCAGCAGCCTCCGACCGGGACAGGGCGATCACAATGAGCAGTTCTTC
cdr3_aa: CASSLRPGQGDHNEQFF

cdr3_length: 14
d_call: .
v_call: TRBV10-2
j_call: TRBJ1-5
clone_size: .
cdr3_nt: TGCGCCAGCAGGCCTGTTGGGCTCAATCAGCCCCAGCATTTT
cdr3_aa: CASRPVGLNQPQHF

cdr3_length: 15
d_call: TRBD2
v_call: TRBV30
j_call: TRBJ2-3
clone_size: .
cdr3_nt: TGTGCCTGGAGTCTAGCGGTCCTTTCCACAGATACGCAGTATTTT
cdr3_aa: CAWSLAVLSTDTQYF